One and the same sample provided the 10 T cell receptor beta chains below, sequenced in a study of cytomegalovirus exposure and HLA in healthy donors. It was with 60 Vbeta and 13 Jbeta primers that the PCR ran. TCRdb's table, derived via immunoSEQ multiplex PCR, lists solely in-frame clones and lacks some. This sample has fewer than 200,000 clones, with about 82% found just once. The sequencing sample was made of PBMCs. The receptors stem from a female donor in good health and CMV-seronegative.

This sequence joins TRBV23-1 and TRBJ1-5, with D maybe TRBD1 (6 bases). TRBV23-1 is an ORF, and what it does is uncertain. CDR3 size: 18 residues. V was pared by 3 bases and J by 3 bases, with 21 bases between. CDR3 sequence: CASSHQDYHRENNQPQHF. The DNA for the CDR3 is TGCGCCAGCAGTCACCAAGACTATCACAGGGAAAACAATCAGCCCCAGCATTTT.

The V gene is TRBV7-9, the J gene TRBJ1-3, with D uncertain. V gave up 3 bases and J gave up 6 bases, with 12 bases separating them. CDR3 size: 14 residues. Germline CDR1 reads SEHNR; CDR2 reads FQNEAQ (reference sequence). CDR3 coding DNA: TGTGCCAGCAGCTTTGCAGGCGCCCAAAACACCATATATTTT. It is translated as CASSFAGAQNTIYF.

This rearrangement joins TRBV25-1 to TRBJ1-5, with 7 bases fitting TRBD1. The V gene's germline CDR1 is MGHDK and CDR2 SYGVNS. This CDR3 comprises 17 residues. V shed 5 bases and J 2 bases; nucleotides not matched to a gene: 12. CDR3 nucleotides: TGTGCCAGCAGTTCGGGACAGCTTCCTGGGGGCAATCAGCCCCAGCATTTT. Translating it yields CASSSGQLPGGNQPQHF.

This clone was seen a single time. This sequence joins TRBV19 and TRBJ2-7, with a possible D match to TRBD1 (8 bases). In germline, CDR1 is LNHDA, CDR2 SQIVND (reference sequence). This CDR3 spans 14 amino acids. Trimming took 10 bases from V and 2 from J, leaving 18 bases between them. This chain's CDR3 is CATSDREGTYEQYF. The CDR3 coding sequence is TGTGCCACCTCGGACAGGGAGGGGACCTACGAGCAGTACTTC.

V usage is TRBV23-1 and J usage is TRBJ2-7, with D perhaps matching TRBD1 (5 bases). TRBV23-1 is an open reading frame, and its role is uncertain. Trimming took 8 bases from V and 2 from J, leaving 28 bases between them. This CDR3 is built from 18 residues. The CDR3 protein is CASLHDSTYLKSPYEQYF. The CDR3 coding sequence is TGCGCCAGCCTCCATGACAGTACCTATCTAAAGAGCCCCTACGAGCAGTACTTC.

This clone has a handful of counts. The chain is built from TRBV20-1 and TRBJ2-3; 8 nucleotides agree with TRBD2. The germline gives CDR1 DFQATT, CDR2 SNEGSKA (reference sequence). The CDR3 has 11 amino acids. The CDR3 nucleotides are TGCAGACTAGCGGGCACAGATACGCAGTATTTT. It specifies CRLAGTDTQYF.

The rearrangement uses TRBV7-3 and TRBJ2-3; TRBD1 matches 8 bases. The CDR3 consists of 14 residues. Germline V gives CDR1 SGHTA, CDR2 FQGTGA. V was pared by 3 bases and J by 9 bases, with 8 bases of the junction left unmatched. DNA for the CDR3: TGTGCCAGCAGCTTCCCCTCGACAGGGGCAACGCAGTATTTT. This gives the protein CASSFPSTGATQYF.

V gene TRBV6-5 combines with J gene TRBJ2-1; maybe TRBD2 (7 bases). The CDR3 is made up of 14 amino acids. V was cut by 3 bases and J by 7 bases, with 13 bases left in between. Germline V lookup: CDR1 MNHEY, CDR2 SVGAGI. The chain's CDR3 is CASSYRGAANEQFF. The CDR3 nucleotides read TGTGCCAGCAGTTATCGGGGGGCAGCGAATGAGCAGTTCTTC.

The CDR3: CASSSRWGRSYEQYF. CDR3 in DNA: TGTGCCAGCAGTTCAAGATGGGGCAGAAGCTACGAGCAGTACTTC. The chain is built from TRBV27 and TRBJ2-7, with TRBD1 as a possible D gene (5 bases). The CDR3 spans 15 residues. The ends were cut back, 4 bases at V and 3 bases at J, with 16 bases in the middle. CDR1 MNHEY and CDR2 SMNVEV come from the germline V gene (reference sequence).

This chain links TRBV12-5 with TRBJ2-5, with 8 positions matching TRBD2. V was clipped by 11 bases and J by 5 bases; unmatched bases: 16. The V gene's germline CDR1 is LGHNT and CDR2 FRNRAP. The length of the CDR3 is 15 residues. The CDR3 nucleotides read TGTGCTCGATCGCGCCGGCGAGGACTAGCTGAGACCCAGTACTTC. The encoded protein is CARSRRRGLAETQYF.